Below are 25 T cell receptor beta chains sequenced from a single sample in a study of human thymus T cells. The table came from immunoSEQ multiplex PCR; TCRdb's copy has only in-frame clones and leaves some out. Here the sample spans under 150,000 clones, more than 90% being singletons. Obtained as resections during corrective heart surgery, the thymus tissue was then studied. Sample: thymus tissue. The receptors derive from a boy under two years old with a congenital heart defect but otherwise immunologically healthy.

The CDR3 coding sequence is TGCGCCAGCAGCCAAGAGGACGCTTGGACCCACGAGCAGTACTTC. Amino acid sequence: CASSQEDAWTHEQYF. The chain joins TRBV4-1 to TRBJ2-5; D not certain. The J call is uncertain, as TRBJ2-7 better fits the DNA end. This CDR3 has 15 amino acids. CDR1 and CDR2 from the germline V gene are MGHRA and YSYEKL.

The chain has TRBV27 and TRBJ2-3; TRBD2 aligns across 16 bases. From germline, CDR1 is MNHEY and CDR2 SMNVEV (reference sequence). The CDR3 consists of 20 residues. Losses at the gene ends were 3 bases for V and 9 bases for J; bases not matched to a gene: 18. This CDR3 reads CASSFLPPGLAGGRGWTQYF. CDR3 DNA sequence: TGTGCCAGCAGTTTTCTCCCCCCGGGACTAGCGGGGGGGCGAGGGTGGACGCAGTATTTT.

The chain uses TRBV29-1 and TRBJ2-1; D could derive from TRBD1 or TRBD2 (5 bases each). Germline V lookup: CDR1 SQVTM, CDR2 ANQGSEA. The CDR3 length is 15 residues. Trimming left V 6 bases short and J 0 bases short, with 15 bases between. The CDR3 loop is CSVQPGTSSYNEQFF. The CDR3, as DNA: TGCAGCGTCCAACCCGGGACGTCCTCCTACAATGAGCAGTTCTTC.

This sequence joins TRBV4-3 and TRBJ1-5; D gene ambiguous. The CDR3 has 15 amino acids. V was clipped by 6 bases and J by 3 bases, with 15 bases between them. CDR1 is LGHNA and CDR2 is YSLEER in the germline V gene. The CDR3 here is CASSVALWSNQPQHF. In DNA form, the CDR3 reads TGCGCCAGCAGTGTGGCTTTGTGGTCCAATCAGCCCCAGCATTTT.

This sequence joins TRBV4-1 and TRBJ1-2; the D gene is possibly TRBD1 (5 bases). The CDR3 has 14 residues. V lost 2 bases to trimming and J lost 4 bases, with 11 bases between them. The germline V gene has CDR1 MGHRA and CDR2 YSYEKL. The CDR3 region has the DNA TGCGCCAGCAGCCAATATCGGGACGGCTATGGCTACACCTTC. Protein sequence: CASSQYRDGYGYTF.

This chain connects TRBV1 to TRBJ1-2; the tabulated D call, TRBD1, remains unverified against the DNA. TRBV1 is a known pseudogene. The CDR3 consists of 13 residues. This CDR3 is CTSSPRGHYGYTF. In nucleotides, the CDR3 is TGCACCAGCAGCCCCCGTGGGCACTATGGCTACACCTTC.

This chain uses TRBV18 with TRBJ1-6; D remains unclear. The CDR3 contains 18 residues. Germline lookup yields CDR1 KGHSH and CDR2 LQKENI. V was pared by 3 bases and J by 0 bases, with 15 bases between. The CDR3 DNA follows: TGTGCCAGCTCACCGGCTCTGCCGTTGAGCTCCTATAATTCACCCCTCCACTTT. It codes for CASSPALPLSSYNSPLHF.

V usage is TRBV7-9 and J usage is TRBJ1-4, with D unclear. V shed 4 bases and J shed 2 bases, with 8 bases lying between them. CDR3 length: 14 residues. Germline CDR1 reads SEHNR; CDR2 reads FQNEAQ (reference sequence). The CDR3 loop is CASSWGGTNEKLFF. Written as DNA, the CDR3 is TGTGCCAGCAGCTGGGGAGGGACTAATGAAAAACTGTTTTTT. Filled out from reference TRBV7-9 and TRBJ1-4, the complete variable domain reads DTGVSQNPRHKITKRGQNVTFRCDPISEHNRLYWYRQTLGQGPEFLTYFQNEAQLEKSRLLSDRFSAERPKGSFSTLEIQRTEQGDSAMYLCASSWGGTNEKLFFGSGTQLSVL.

The chain links TRBV5-1 to TRBJ2-1, with TRBD1 matching 7 bases. Trimming cost V 4 bases and J 15 bases; bases outside gene matches: 13. Germline V CDR1 and CDR2: SGHRS, YFSETQ. There are 13 residues in the CDR3. The CDR3: CASSLDRAQPAFF. CDR3 sequence (DNA): TGCGCCAGCAGCCTTGACAGGGCTCAACCCGCGTTCTTC.

This chain joins TRBV5-1 and TRBJ1-2; D might be TRBD1 (5 bases). V was shortened by 4 bases and J by 8 bases, with 12 bases between the two germline ends. Germline V gene data show CDR1 as SGHRS and CDR2 as YFSETQ. The CDR3 spans 12 residues. The DNA for the CDR3 is TGCGCCAGCAGCCCCGGCAGGGACGGCTACACCTTC. Its protein product is CASSPGRDGYTF.

The J gene is TRBJ2-7, the V gene TRBV11-3; D is unresolved. V was clipped by 2 bases and J by 0 bases, with 11 bases between them. CDR1 is SGHNT and CDR2 is YENEEA in the germline V gene. The CDR3 loop spans 15 amino acids. The CDR3 sequence: CASSLRVGSSYEQYF. The CDR3 region has the DNA TGTGCCAGCAGCTTAAGGGTAGGCAGCTCCTACGAGCAGTACTTC.

The sample holds a few counts of this clone. CDR3 in amino acids: CASSLVLTSGGRTGELFF. The CDR3, as DNA: TGTGCCAGCAGCTTAGTCCTGACTAGCGGGGGTAGGACCGGGGAGCTGTTTTTT. The chain recombines TRBV7-2 with TRBJ2-2, with 12 bases that match TRBD2. This CDR3 is built from 18 residues. Unmatched junction bases numbered 8, after V lost 1 base and J lost 5 bases. Germline loops: CDR1 SGHTA, CDR2 FQGNSA.

The genes are TRBV6-5 and TRBJ2-1, with D unclear. In germline, CDR1 is MNHEY, CDR2 SVGAGI. V was shortened by 2 bases and J by 10 bases, with 18 bases between the two germline ends. The CDR3 has 15 residues. The DNA for the CDR3 is TGTGCCAGCAGTTACGGTCTAAAGGGTCCCGGGGAGCAGTTCTTC. Translating gives CASSYGLKGPGEQFF.

V gene TRBV27 combines with J gene TRBJ1-2; D might be TRBD1 (6 bases). The CDR3 contains 17 residues. Germline CDR1 reads MNHEY; CDR2 reads SMNVEV (reference sequence). The V gene lost 3 bases and the J gene lost 4 bases, with 21 bases spanning the gap. The CDR3 reads CASSFVPQGSLFYGYTF. The CDR3 DNA is TGTGCCAGCAGTTTCGTTCCTCAGGGGTCCCTATTCTATGGCTACACCTTC.

The chain links TRBV5-1 to TRBJ2-1; tentatively, D is TRBD2 (5 bases). The CDR3 has 18 amino acids. Per the germline V gene, CDR1 is SGHRS and CDR2 is YFSETQ. V was pared by 0 bases and J by 8 bases, with 24 bases between. In DNA form, the CDR3 reads TGCGCCAGCAGCTTGGCCGACCTGGACCGGGAAAGAGGACATGAGCAGTTCTTC. Translating gives CASSLADLDRERGHEQFF.

The rearrangement joins TRBV7-6 to TRBJ2-5; D ambiguous. Germline V CDR1 and CDR2: SGHVS, FNYEAQ. Trimming removed 4 bases at V and 2 bases at J, with 11 bases between. This CDR3 is built from 14 residues. The CDR3: CASSSRTDQETQYF. The DNA of the CDR3 is TGTGCCAGCAGCTCCCGGACGGATCAAGAGACCCAGTACTTC.

The gene calls are TRBV7-2 and TRBJ1-3; 7 bases map to TRBD1. Germline V gives CDR1 SGHTA, CDR2 FQGNSA. CDR3 length equals 15 residues. With 5 bases clipped from V and 4 bases from J, the junction kept 8 bases outside the gene matches. Written as DNA, the CDR3 is TGTGCCAGCAGCAGAGACAGGGTGAAAGGAAACACCATATATTTT. It specifies CASSRDRVKGNTIYF.

The J gene is TRBJ1-2, the V gene TRBV5-1; TRBD1 might be the D (5 bases). This CDR3 comprises 14 residues. Germline V CDR1 and CDR2: SGHRS, YFSETQ. Trimming cost V 4 bases and J 8 bases, with 18 bases left between them. The chain's CDR3 is CASSLPGGLGGYTF. Here the CDR3 DNA reads TGCGCCAGCAGCCTGCCTGGGGGGTTGGGAGGCTACACCTTC.

The chain carries TRBV6-1 and TRBJ2-2; TRBD1 is a possible D gene (5 bases). Germline CDR1 MNHNS, CDR2 SASEGT. Trimming took off 2 bases at V and 8 bases at J, with 9 bases between the two ends. There are 13 residues in the CDR3. The CDR3 reads CASSEPTGGELFF. CDR3 bases: TGTGCCAGCAGTGAACCAACAGGAGGGGAGCTGTTTTTT.

This sequence joins TRBV30 and TRBJ1-2; D unresolved. The CDR3 loop spans 13 amino acids. The V end was cut by 0 bases, the J end by 3 bases, with 8 bases between. Germline CDR1 GTSNPN, CDR2 SVGIG (reference sequence). DNA of the CDR3: TGTGCCTGGAGTGTGATGGTCGACTATGGCTACACCTTC. Translating it yields CAWSVMVDYGYTF.

The V call is TRBV18, the J call TRBJ1-2; 8 bases fit TRBD1. With 6 bases clipped from V and 4 bases from J, the junction kept 19 bases outside the gene matches. This CDR3 has 18 amino acids. Per the germline V gene, CDR1 is KGHSH and CDR2 is LQKENI. CDR3: CASSQHRGEGSWGYGYTF. The DNA for the CDR3 is TGTGCCAGCTCCCAACACAGGGGGGAAGGATCCTGGGGCTATGGCTACACCTTC.

The V call is TRBV10-3, the J call TRBJ2-3, with 7 bases identical to TRBD2. CDR3 size: 14 residues. The V segment lost 0 bases and the J segment 9 bases; nucleotides outside the gene matches: 6. CDR1 and CDR2 (germline): ENHRY, SYGVKD. The CDR3 DNA reads as TGTGCCATCAGTGAGTCGACTAGCATGATAACGCAGTATTTT. As protein: CAISESTSMITQYF.

CDR3 residues: CASSLEGRGVYGYTF. The DNA for the CDR3 is TGTGCCAGCAGCTTAGAAGGGCGGGGGGTCTATGGCTACACCTTC. The rearrangement joins TRBV11-3 to TRBJ1-2; the D gene is possibly TRBD1 (5 bases). Germline lookup yields CDR1 SGHNT and CDR2 YENEEA. Trimming took 0 bases from V and 4 from J, leaving 12 bases between them. The CDR3 length is 15 residues.

The table lists this clone with a count of one. The genes are TRBV28 and TRBJ2-7; a weak D match, TRBD2 (5 bases). CDR3 length equals 16 residues. Germline loops: CDR1 MDHEN, CDR2 SYDVKM. The germline V and J ends were trimmed by 0 bases and 12 bases, with 24 bases remaining between them. The CDR3 region has the DNA TGTGCCAGCAGTTTATGTAACGTGAGTAGCGAGGCCGGGTGGTACTTC. Its translation is CASSLCNVSSEAGWYF.

This chain joins TRBV5-1 and TRBJ2-1, with 9 bases that match TRBD1. Trimming at V came to 0 bases and at J to 0 bases, leaving 13 bases not matched to a gene. The CDR3 spans 20 residues. CDR1 SGHRS and CDR2 YFSETQ come from the germline V gene. CDR3 in DNA: TGCGCCAGCAGCTTGGGGCGGGACAGGGCTCTAACTAGCTCCTACAATGAGCAGTTCTTC. Translated, it gives CASSLGRDRALTSSYNEQFF.